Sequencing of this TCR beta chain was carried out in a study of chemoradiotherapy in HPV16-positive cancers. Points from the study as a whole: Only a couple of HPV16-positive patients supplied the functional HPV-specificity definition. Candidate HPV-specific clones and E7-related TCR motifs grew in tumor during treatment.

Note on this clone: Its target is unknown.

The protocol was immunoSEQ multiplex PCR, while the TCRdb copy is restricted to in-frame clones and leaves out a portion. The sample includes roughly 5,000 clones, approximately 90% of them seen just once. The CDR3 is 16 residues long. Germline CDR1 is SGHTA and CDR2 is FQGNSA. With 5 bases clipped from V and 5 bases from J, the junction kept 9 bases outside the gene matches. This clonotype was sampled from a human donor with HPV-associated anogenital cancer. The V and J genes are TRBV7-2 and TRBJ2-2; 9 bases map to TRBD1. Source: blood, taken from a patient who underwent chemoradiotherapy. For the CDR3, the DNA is TGTGCCAGCAGCCTGGACAGGGGCTTTTTGACCGGGGAGCTGTTTTTT. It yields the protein CASSLDRGFLTGELFF.